The 19 T cell receptor beta chains in this list originate from one sample, sequenced in a study of CD8 T cells in Susac syndrome. Roughly 0.45 to 1 ug RNA was reverse transcribed with random hexamers. TCRdb fed the immunoSEQ multiplex PCR reads into MiXCR, producing one record per CDR3 protein. The sample contains 95,000 to 150,000 distinct CDR3 sequences, roughly 92% of which appear only once. The specimen was CD4+ T cells from PBMCs. The receptor set was obtained from a human donor in good health.

J is TRBJ2-1 and V is TRBV3-1; weak D call: TRBD1 (7 bases). The CDR3 is 12 amino acids. Between the trimmed V and J ends, which lost 4 bases and 8 bases, there was a span of 9 bases. Germline V CDR1 and CDR2: LGHDT, YNNKEL (reference sequence). CDR3 sequence (DNA): TGTGCCAGCAGCCGGAGGGGGCATGAGCAGTTCTTC. It translates to CASSRRGHEQFF.

This chain joins TRBV4-1 and TRBJ2-3; perhaps TRBD2 as D (6 bases). Trimming removed 1 base from V and 4 bases from J, with 12 bases in between. CDR1 is MGHRA and CDR2 is YSYEKL in the germline V gene. This CDR3 comprises 15 residues. This chain's CDR3 is CASSQGSSAPDTQYF. CDR3 nucleotide sequence: TGCGCCAGCAGCCAAGGGTCTAGCGCCCCAGATACGCAGTATTTT.

The chain couples TRBV30 to TRBJ2-7; D may be TRBD2 (5 bases). The CDR3 covers 11 residues. V was shortened by 7 bases and J by 1 base, with 8 bases between the two germline ends. CDR1 and CDR2 from the germline V gene are GTSNPN and SVGIG (reference sequence). CDR3 DNA: TGTGCCTTCGGGGTATCCTACGAGCAGTACTTC. Protein: CAFGVSYEQYF.

The chain uses TRBV14 and TRBJ2-6, with no clear D. Germline V gives CDR1 SGHDN, CDR2 FVKESK. The ends were cut back, 5 bases at V and 0 bases at J, with 14 bases in the middle. The CDR3 contains 17 residues. DNA for the CDR3: TGTGCCAGCAGCTACGATTTCACGGTCTCTGGGGCCAACGTCCTGACTTTC. The encoded protein is CASSYDFTVSGANVLTF.

The chain carries TRBV12-5 and TRBJ2-2; D might be TRBD2 (7 bases). V was cut by 0 bases and J by 6 bases, with 14 bases left in between. This CDR3 spans 16 amino acids. Germline V gene lookup returns CDR1 LGHNT and CDR2 FRNRAP. The CDR3 loop reads CASGLVVGGLSGELFF. DNA for the CDR3: TGTGCTAGTGGTTTGGTAGTCGGGGGGCTCTCCGGGGAGCTGTTTTTT.

The rearrangement links TRBV25-1 to TRBJ2-3; D may be TRBD1 or TRBD2 (5 bases each). With 1 base removed from V and 0 bases from J, the gap between germline ends came to 8 bases. The CDR3 has 15 amino acids. Germline V CDR1 and CDR2: MGHDK, SYGVNS. CDR3: CASSEWGGSTDTQYF. In DNA form, the CDR3 reads TGTGCCAGCAGTGAATGGGGCGGGAGCACAGATACGCAGTATTTT.

This rearrangement joins TRBV20-1 to TRBJ2-3; possible D gene TRBD2, 5 bases. CDR1 is DFQATT and CDR2 is SNEGSKA in the germline V gene (reference sequence). V was shortened by 6 bases and J by 0 bases, with 10 bases between the two germline ends. CDR3 length equals 13 residues. The CDR3 sequence: CSAERPSTDTQYF. Here the CDR3 DNA reads TGCAGTGCCGAGCGGCCTAGCACAGATACGCAGTATTTT.

The chain is built from TRBV7-2 and TRBJ1-1; D gene unclear. Deletions cut 8 bases from V and 2 bases from J, with 12 bases between. Germline CDR1 and CDR2: SGHTA and FQGNSA. This CDR3 has 13 amino acids. The DNA for the CDR3 is TGTGCCAGCGGGCGGACGGAAAACACTGAAGCTTTCTTT. Amino acid sequence: CASGRTENTEAFF. The complete variable domain, with remaining parts taken from reference TRBV7-2 and TRBJ1-1, reads GAGVSQSPSNKVTEKGKDVELRCDPISGHTALYWYRQSLGQGLEFLIYFQGNSAPDKSGLPSDRFSAERTGGSVSTLTIQRTQQEDSAVYLCASGRTENTEAFFGQGTRLTVV.

The chain couples TRBV7-9 to TRBJ2-1; TRBD2 agrees at 7 bases. CDR1 is SEHNR and CDR2 is FQNEAQ in the germline V gene (reference sequence). The CDR3 sequence is 13 residues long. V dropped 7 bases and J dropped 8; count of bases not matched to a gene: 8. The CDR3 DNA is TGTGCCAGCACCCTAGCTGGGGGGGATGAGCAGTTCTTC. The encoded protein is CASTLAGGDEQFF.

This clonotype was found once. The genes are TRBV15 and TRBJ2-1, with 9 bases aligning to TRBD2. From germline, CDR1 is LNHNV and CDR2 YYDKDF (reference sequence). This CDR3 is 12 amino acids long. The J segment lost 10 bases and the V segment lost 4 bases, leaving 2 bases of the junction unmatched. The CDR3 nucleotides are TGTGCCACCAGCATGCGGGAGGGCGAGCAGTTCTTC. Its translation: CATSMREGEQFF. The whole variable domain, remainder taken from reference TRBV15 and TRBJ2-1, is DAMVIQNPRYQVTQFGKPVTLSCSQTLNHNVMYWYQQKSSQAPKLLFHYYDKDFNNEADTPDNFQSRRPNTSFCFLDIRSPGLGDTAMYLCATSMREGEQFFGPGTRLTVL.

The rearrangement links TRBV2 to TRBJ2-1, with 9 bases matching TRBD2. Germline V gives CDR1 SNHLY, CDR2 FYNNEI. CDR3 length equals 16 residues. With V trimmed by 4 bases and J by 7 bases, 11 bases remained unmatched. CDR3 bases: TGTGCCAGCAGTGGTCGGGGGCGGGAGGGCCAGAATGAGCAGTTCTTC. Translation: CASSGRGREGQNEQFF.

The rearrangement joins TRBV5-1 to TRBJ2-2, with D tentatively TRBD1 (6 bases). Trimming removed 4 bases at V and 7 bases at J, with 17 bases between. Germline V gives CDR1 SGHRS, CDR2 YFSETQ. CDR3 size: 15 residues. CDR3 protein: CASSPSGQTGGELFF. For the CDR3, the DNA is TGCGCCAGCAGCCCGTCCGGCCAGACAGGCGGGGAGCTGTTTTTT.

This clonotype was observed a handful of times. The chain has TRBV11-2 and TRBJ2-1, with 10 positions matching TRBD2. CDR1 and CDR2 from the germline V gene are SGHAT and FQNNGV. The CDR3 is 15 amino acids. V lost 1 base, J lost 8 bases, and 5 bases stayed unmatched. The CDR3 DNA follows: TGTGCCAGCAGCTTAGGCCTGACTAGCGGGCATGAGCAGTTCTTC. This encodes CASSLGLTSGHEQFF.

This rearrangement joins TRBV2 to TRBJ2-7, with a possible D match to TRBD2 (6 bases). Germline loops: CDR1 SNHLY, CDR2 FYNNEI. V was trimmed by 8 bases and J by 0 bases, leaving 14 bases between them. The CDR3 length is 14 residues. The CDR3 region has the DNA TGTGCCAGCGCGGGACTGATGAGCTCCTACGAGCAGTACTTC. It specifies CASAGLMSSYEQYF.

The V gene is TRBV4-2, the J gene TRBJ2-3; 8 nucleotides match TRBD2. This CDR3 is 16 amino acids long. Germline CDR1 LGHNA, CDR2 YNFKEQ. V lost 3 bases and J lost 4; bases outside the gene matches: 9. Here the CDR3 reads CASSHKREGRSDTQYF. As DNA, the CDR3 is TGTGCCAGCAGCCACAAACGGGAGGGAAGGTCAGATACGCAGTATTTT.

The rearrangement joins TRBV6-6 to TRBJ2-7; 11 nucleotides match TRBD2. Germline V CDR1 and CDR2: MNHNY, SVGAGI (reference sequence). CDR3 length: 16 amino acids. The V gene end was trimmed by 6 bases and the J gene end by 3 bases; junction bases not matched to a gene: 10. The CDR3: CASSTSGLAEGYEQYF. As DNA, the CDR3 is TGTGCCAGCAGCACCTCGGGACTAGCGGAAGGCTACGAGCAGTACTTC.

As for this clonotype: Sequence at one end of the junction differs from germline and may be a read error. This chain links TRBV30 with TRBJ1-4; perhaps TRBD1 as D (5 bases). Germline V CDR1 and CDR2: GTSNPN, SVGIG (reference sequence). The length of the CDR3 is 15 residues. The CDR3 spells CAWSVSRVSVERLFF. The CDR3 DNA reads TGTGCCTGGAGTGTATCCAGGGTTTCGGTCGAAAGACTGTTTTTT. The full variable domain, rest sourced from reference TRBV30 and TRBJ1-4, is SQTIHQWPATLVQPVGSPLSLECTVEGTSNPNLYWYRQAAGRGLQLLFYSVGIGQISSEVPQNLSASRPQDRQFILSSKKLLLSDSGFYLCAWSVSRVSVERLFFGSGTQLSVL.

This clonotype was observed a few times. The chain is built from TRBV5-4 and TRBJ2-7; D call uncertain. Between the trimmed V and J ends, which lost 0 bases and 5 bases, there was a span of 6 bases. The CDR3 length is 12 residues. The germline V gene encodes CDR1 SGHNT and CDR2 YYREEE (reference sequence). The CDR3 DNA follows: TGTGCCAGCAGCTTGGATCTACACGAGCAGTACTTC. Protein: CASSLDLHEQYF. The variable domain in full, with the rest retrieved from reference TRBV5-4 and TRBJ2-7, is ETGVTQSPTHLIKTRGQQVTLRCSSQSGHNTVSWYQQALGQGPQFIFQYYREEENGRGNFPPRFSGLQFPNYSSELNVNALELDDSALYLCASSLDLHEQYFGPGTRLTVT.

The chain combines TRBV10-3 with TRBJ2-7, with 8 bases aligning to TRBD2. The ends lost 3 bases at V and 2 bases at J; junction bases unmatched: 6. The CDR3 length is 15 residues. CDR1 is ENHRY and CDR2 is SYGVKD in the germline V gene. The CDR3 here is CAISDHEREPYEQYF. In DNA, the CDR3 is TGTGCCATCAGTGATCACGAGCGGGAGCCCTACGAGCAGTACTTC.